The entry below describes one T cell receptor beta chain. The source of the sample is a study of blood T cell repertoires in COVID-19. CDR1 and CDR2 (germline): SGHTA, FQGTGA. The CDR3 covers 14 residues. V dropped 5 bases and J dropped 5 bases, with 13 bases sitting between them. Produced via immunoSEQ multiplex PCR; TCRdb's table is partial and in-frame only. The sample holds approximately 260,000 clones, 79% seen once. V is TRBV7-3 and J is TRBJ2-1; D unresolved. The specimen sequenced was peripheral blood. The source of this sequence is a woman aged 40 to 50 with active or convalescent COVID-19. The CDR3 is CASSRSVQNNEQFF. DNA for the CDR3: TGTGCCAGCAGCCGATCCGTACAGAACAATGAGCAGTTCTTC.